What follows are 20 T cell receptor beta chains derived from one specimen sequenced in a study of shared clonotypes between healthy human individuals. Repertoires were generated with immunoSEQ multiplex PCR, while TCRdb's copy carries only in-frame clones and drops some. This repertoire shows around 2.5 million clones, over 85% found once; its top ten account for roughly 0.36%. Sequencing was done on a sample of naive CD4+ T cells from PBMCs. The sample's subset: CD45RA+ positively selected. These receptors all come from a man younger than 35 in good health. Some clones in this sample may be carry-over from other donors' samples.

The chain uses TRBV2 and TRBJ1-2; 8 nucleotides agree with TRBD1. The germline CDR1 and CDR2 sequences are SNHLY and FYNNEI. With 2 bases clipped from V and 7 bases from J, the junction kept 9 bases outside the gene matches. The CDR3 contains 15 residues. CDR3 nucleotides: TGTGCCAGCAGTGAACAGGGGGCCTCCTCTATTGGCTACACCTTC. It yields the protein CASSEQGASSIGYTF.

This CDR3 reads CASRYRTNTGELFF. As DNA, the CDR3 is TGCGCCAGCAGATACAGAACGAACACCGGGGAGCTGTTTTTT. The chain employs TRBV4-1 and TRBJ2-2; D unclear. This CDR3 has 14 residues. V was cut by 6 bases and J by 0 bases, with 8 bases left in between. Germline V gives CDR1 MGHRA, CDR2 YSYEKL.

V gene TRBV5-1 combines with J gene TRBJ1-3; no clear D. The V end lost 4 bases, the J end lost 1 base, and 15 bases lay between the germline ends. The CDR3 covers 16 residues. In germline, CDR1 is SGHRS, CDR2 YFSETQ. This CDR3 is CASSVTSQSSGNTIYF. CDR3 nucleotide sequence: TGCGCCAGCAGCGTCACGTCACAATCTTCTGGAAACACCATATATTTT.

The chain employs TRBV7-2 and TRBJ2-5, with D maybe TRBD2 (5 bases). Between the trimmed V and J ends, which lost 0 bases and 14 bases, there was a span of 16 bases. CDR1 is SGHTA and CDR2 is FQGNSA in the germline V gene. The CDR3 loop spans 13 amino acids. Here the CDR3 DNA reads TGTGCCAGCAGCTTAGCCGAATTAGGAGGAGTCTACTTC. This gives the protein CASSLAELGGVYF.

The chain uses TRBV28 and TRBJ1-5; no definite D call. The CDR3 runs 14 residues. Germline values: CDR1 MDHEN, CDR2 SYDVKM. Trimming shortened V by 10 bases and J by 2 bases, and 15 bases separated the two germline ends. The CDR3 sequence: CAIRLGSGNQPQHF. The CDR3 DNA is TGTGCCATCCGACTCGGATCGGGCAATCAGCCCCAGCATTTT.

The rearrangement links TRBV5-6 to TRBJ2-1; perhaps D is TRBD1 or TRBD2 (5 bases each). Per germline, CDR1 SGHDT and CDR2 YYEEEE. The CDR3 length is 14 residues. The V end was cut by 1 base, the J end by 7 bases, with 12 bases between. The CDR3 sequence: CASSLLGEGNEQFF. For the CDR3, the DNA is TGTGCCAGCAGCTTGTTGGGGGAAGGGAATGAGCAGTTCTTC.

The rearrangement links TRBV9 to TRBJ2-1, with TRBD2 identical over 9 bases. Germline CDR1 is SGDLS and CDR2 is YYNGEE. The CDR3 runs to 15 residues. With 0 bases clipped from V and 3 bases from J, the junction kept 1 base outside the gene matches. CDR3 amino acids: CASSVASGDYNEQFF. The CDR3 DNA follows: TGTGCCAGCAGCGTAGCTAGCGGGGACTACAATGAGCAGTTCTTC.

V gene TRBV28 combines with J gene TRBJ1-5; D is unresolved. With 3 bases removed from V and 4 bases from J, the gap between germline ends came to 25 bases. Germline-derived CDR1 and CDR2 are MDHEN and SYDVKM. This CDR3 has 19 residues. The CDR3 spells CASSFGALTPGEENQPQHF. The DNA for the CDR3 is TGTGCCAGCAGTTTTGGTGCTCTTACTCCCGGGGAGGAAAATCAGCCCCAGCATTTT. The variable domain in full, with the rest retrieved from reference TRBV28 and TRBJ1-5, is DVKVTQSSRYLVKRTGEKVFLECVQDMDHENMFWYRQDPGLGLRLIYFSYDVKMKEKGDIPEGYSVSREKKERFSLILESASTNQTSMYLCASSFGALTPGEENQPQHFGDGTRLSIL.

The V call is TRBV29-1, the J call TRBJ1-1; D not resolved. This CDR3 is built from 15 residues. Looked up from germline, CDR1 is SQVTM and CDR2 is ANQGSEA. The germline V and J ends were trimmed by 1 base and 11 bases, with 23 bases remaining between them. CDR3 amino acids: CSVEGQVSPLKAAFF. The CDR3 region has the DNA TGCAGCGTTGAAGGGCAGGTCTCTCCACTCAAAGCGGCTTTCTTT.

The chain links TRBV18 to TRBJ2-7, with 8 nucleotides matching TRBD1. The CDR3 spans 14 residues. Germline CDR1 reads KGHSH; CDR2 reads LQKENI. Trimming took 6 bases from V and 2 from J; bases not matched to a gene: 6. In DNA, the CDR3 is TGTGCCAGCTCGGGGGACAGGATCACCTACGAGCAGTACTTC. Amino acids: CASSGDRITYEQYF.

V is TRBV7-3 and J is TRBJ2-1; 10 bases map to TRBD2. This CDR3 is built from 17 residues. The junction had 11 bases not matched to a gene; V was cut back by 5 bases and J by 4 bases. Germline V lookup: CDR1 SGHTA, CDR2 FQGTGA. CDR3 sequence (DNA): TGTGCCAGCAGCCTACGGATGGCTAGCGGGAGATACAATGAGCAGTTCTTC. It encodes CASSLRMASGRYNEQFF.

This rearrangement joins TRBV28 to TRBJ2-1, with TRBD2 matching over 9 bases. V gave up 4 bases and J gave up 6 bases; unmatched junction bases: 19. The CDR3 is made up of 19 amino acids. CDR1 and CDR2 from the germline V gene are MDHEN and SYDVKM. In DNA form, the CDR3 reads TGTGCCAGCAGTTCGCCGCTCGGAGGTCTAGCGGGGACGATCAATGAGCAGTTCTTC. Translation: CASSSPLGGLAGTINEQFF.

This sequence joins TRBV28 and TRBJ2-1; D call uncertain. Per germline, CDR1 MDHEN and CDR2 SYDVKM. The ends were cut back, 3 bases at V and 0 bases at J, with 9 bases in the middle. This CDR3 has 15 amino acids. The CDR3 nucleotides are TGTGCCAGCAGTTTTCAGGATTTCTCCTACAATGAGCAGTTCTTC. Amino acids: CASSFQDFSYNEQFF.

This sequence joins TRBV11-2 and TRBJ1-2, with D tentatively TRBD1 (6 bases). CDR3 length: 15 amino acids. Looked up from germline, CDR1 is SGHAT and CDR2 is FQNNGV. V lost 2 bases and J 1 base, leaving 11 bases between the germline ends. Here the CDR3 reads CASSLRAGDNYGYTF. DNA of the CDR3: TGTGCCAGCAGCTTACGGGCAGGGGATAACTATGGCTACACCTTC.

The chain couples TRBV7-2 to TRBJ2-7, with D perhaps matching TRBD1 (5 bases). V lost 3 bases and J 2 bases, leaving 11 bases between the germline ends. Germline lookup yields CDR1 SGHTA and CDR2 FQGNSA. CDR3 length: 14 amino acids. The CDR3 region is CASSFEQGTYEQYF. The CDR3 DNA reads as TGTGCCAGCAGCTTTGAGCAGGGCACCTACGAGCAGTACTTC.

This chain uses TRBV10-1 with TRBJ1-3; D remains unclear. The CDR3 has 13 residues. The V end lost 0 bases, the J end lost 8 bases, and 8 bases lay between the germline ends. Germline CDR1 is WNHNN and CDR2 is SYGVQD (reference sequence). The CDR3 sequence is CASSESGADTIYF. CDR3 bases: TGCGCCAGCAGTGAGTCGGGTGCTGACACCATATATTTT.

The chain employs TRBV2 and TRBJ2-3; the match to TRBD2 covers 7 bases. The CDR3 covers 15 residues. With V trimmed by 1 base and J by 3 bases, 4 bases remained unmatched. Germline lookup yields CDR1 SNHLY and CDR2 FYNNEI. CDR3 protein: CASSEGGGVTDTQYF. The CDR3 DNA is TGTGCCAGCAGTGAAGGGGGGGGAGTGACAGATACGCAGTATTTT.

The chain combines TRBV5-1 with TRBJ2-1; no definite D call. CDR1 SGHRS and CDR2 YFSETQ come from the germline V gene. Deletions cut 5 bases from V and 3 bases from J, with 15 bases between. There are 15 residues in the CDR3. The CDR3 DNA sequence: TGCGCCAGCAGGCCTGGGCGGCTAAACTACAATGAGCAGTTCTTC. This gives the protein CASRPGRLNYNEQFF. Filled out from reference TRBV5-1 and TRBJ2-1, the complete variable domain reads KAGVTQTPRYLIKTRGQQVTLSCSPISGHRSVSWYQQTPGQGLQFLFEYFSETQRNKGNFPGRFSGRQFSNSRSEMNVSTLELGDSALYLCASRPGRLNYNEQFFGPGTRLTVL.

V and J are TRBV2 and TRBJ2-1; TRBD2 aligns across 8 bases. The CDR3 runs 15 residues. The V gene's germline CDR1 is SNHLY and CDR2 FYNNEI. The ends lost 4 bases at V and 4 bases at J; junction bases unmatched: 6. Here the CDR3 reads CASSAETSAYNEQFF. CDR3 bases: TGTGCCAGCAGTGCCGAGACTAGCGCTTACAATGAGCAGTTCTTC.

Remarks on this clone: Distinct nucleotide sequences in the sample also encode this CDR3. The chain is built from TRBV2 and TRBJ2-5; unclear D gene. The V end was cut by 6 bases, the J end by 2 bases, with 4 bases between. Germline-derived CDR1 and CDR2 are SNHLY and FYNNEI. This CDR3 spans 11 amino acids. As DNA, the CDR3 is TGTGCCAGCAGGAAACAAGAGACCCAGTACTTC. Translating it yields CASRKQETQYF.